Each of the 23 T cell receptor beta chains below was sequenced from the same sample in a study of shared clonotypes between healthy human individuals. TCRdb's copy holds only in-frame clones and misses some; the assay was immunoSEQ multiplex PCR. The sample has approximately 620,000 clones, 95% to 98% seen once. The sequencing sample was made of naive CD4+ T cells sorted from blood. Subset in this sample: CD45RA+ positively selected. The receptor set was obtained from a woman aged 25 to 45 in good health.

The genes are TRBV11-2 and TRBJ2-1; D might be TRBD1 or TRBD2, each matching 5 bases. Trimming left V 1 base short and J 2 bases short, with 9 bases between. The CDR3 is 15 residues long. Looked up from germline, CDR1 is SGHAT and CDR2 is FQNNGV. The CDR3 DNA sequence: TGTGCCAGCAGCTTAGTACGGGGCCCCTACAATGAGCAGTTCTTC. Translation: CASSLVRGPYNEQFF.

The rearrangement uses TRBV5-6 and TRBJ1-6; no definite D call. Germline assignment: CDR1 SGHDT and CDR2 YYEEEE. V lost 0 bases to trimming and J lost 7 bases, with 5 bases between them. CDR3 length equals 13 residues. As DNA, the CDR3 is TGTGCCAGCAGCTTGGTAGAGAATTCACCCCTCCACTTT. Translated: CASSLVENSPLHF.

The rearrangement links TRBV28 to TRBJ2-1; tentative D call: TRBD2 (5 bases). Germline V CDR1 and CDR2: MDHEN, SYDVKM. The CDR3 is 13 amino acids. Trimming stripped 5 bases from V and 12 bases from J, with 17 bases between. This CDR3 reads CASSASADPRQFF. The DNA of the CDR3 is TGTGCCAGCAGTGCCTCAGCGGACCCGCGGCAGTTCTTC.

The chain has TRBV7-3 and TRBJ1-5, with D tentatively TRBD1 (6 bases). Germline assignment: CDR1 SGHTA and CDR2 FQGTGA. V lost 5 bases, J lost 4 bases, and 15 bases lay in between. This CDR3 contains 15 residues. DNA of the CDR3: TGTGCCAGCAGCCTTTACGGGGGGCAGAATCAGCCCCAGCATTTT. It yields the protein CASSLYGGQNQPQHF.

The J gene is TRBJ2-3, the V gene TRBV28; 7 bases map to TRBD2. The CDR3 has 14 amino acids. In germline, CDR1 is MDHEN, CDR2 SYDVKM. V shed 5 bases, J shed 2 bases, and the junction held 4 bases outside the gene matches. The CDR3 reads CASSKAGFTDTQYF. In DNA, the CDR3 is TGTGCCAGCAGTAAAGCGGGATTCACAGATACGCAGTATTTT.

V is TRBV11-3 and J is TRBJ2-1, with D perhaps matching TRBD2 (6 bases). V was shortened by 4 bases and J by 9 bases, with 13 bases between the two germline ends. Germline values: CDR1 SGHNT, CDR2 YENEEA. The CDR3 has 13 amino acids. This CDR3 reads CASSSREMSEQFF. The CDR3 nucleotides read TGTGCCAGCAGCTCCCGGGAGATGAGTGAGCAGTTCTTC.

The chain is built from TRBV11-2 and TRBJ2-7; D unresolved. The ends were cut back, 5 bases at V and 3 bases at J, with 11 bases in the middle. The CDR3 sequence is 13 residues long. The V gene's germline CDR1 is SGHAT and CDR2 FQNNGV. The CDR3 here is CASSPRQYYEQYF. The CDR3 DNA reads TGTGCCAGCAGCCCCCGTCAGTACTACGAGCAGTACTTC.

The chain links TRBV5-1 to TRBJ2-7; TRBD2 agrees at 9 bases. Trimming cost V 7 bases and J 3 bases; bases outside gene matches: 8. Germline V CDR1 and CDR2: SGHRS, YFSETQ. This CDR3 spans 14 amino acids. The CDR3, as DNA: TGCGCCAGCTCCAAGACTAGCGGATACTACGAGCAGTACTTC. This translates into CASSKTSGYYEQYF.

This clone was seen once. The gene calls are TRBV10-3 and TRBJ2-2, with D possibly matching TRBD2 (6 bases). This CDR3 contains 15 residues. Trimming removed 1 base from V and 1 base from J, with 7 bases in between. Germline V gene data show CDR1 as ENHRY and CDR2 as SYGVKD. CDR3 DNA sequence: TGTGCCATCAGTGAGTTCGGGAGGAACACCGGGGAGCTGTTTTTT. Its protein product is CAISEFGRNTGELFF.

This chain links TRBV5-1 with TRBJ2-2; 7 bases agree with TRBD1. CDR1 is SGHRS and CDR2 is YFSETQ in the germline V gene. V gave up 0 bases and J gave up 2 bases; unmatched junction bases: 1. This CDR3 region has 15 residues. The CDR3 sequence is CASSLGGGNTGELFF. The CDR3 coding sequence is TGCGCCAGCAGCTTGGGAGGGGGCAACACCGGGGAGCTGTTTTTT.

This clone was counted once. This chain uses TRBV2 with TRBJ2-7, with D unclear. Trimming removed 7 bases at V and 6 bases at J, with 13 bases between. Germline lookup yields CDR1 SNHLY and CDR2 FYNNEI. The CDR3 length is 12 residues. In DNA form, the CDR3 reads TGTGCCAGCACTTCAGACCCGGGCGAGCAGTACTTC. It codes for CASTSDPGEQYF.

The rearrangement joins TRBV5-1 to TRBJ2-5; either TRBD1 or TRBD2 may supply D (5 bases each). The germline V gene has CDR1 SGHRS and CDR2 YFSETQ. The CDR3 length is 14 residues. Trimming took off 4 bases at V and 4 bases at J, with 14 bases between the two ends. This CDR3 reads CASSRPEGRETQYF. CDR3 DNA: TGCGCCAGCAGCAGACCCGAGGGGCGAGAGACCCAGTACTTC.

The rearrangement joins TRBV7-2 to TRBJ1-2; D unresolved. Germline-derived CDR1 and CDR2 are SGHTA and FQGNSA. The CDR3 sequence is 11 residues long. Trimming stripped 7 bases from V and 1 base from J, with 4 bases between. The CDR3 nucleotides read TGTGCCAGCAACCATAACTATGGCTACACCTTC. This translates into CASNHNYGYTF.

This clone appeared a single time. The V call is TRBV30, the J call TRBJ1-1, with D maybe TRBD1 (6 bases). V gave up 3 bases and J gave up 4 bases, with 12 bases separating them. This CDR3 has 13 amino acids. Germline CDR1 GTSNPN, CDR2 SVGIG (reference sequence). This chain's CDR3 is CAWRPTGSTEAFF. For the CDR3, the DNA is TGTGCCTGGAGGCCCACAGGGTCCACTGAAGCTTTCTTT. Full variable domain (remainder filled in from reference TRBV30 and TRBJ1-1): SQTIHQWPATLVQPVGSPLSLECTVEGTSNPNLYWYRQAAGRGLQLLFYSVGIGQISSEVPQNLSASRPQDRQFILSSKKLLLSDSGFYLCAWRPTGSTEAFFGQGTRLTVV.

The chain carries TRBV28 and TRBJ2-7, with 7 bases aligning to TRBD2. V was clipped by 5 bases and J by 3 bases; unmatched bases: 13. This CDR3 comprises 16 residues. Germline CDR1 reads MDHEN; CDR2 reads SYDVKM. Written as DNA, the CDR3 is TGTGCCAGCAGTCTAGGAGCTAGGGGACTACGCTACGAGCAGTACTTC. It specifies CASSLGARGLRYEQYF.

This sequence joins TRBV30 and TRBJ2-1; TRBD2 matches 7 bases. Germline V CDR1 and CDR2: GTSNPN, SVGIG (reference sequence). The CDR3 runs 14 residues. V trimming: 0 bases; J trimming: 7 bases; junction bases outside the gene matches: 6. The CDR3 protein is CAWSVLAEENEQFF. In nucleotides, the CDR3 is TGTGCCTGGAGTGTTCTAGCGGAGGAGAATGAGCAGTTCTTC.

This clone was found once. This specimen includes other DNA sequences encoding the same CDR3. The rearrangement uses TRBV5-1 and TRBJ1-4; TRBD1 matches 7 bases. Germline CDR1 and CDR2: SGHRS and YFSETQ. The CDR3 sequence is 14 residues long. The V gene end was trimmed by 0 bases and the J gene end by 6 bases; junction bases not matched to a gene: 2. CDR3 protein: CASSLGQGYEKLFF. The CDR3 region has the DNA TGCGCCAGCAGCTTGGGACAGGGTTATGAAAAACTGTTTTTT.

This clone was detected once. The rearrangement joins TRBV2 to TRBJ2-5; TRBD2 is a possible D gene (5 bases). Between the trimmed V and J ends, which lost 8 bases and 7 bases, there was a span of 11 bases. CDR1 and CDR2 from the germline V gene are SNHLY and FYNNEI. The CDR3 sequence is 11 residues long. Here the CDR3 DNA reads TGTGCCAGCGGTGGAGAGGGGACCCAGTACTTC. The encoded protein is CASGGEGTQYF.

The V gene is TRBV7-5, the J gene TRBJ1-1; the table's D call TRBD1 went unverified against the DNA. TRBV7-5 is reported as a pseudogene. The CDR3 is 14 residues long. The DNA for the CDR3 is TGTGTCAGAAGCCCCCCCGGGGGACAGGGGGGAACTTTCTTT. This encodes CVRSPPGGQGGTFF.

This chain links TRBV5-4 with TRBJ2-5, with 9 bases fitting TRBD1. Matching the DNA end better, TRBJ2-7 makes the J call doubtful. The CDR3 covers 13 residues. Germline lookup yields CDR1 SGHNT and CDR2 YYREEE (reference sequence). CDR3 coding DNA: TGTGCCAGCAAAAGGGACAGGGAATACGAGCAGTACTTC. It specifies CASKRDREYEQYF.

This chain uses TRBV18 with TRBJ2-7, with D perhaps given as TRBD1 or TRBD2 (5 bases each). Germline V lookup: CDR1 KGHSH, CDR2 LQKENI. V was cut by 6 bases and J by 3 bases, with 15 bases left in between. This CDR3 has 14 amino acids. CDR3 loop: CASSPGASGYEQYF. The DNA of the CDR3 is TGTGCCAGCTCCCCCGGGGCCAGCGGCTACGAGCAGTACTTC. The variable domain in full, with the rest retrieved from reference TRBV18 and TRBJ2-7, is NAGVMQNPRHLVRRRGQEARLRCSPMKGHSHVYWYRQLPEEGLKFMVYLQKENIIDESGMPKERFSAEFPKEGPSILRIQQVVRGDSAAYFCASSPGASGYEQYFGPGTRLTVT.

The chain's CDR3 is CASSYSSGRAGDTQYF. The DNA of the CDR3 is TGTGCCAGCAGTTACTCGTCCGGGAGGGCCGGAGATACGCAGTATTTT. The chain is built from TRBV6-5 and TRBJ2-3; 8 positions match TRBD2. Germline trimming cut 0 bases from V and 5 bases from J; bases unmatched to any gene: 7. This CDR3 is built from 16 residues. Germline V lookup: CDR1 MNHEY, CDR2 SVGAGI.

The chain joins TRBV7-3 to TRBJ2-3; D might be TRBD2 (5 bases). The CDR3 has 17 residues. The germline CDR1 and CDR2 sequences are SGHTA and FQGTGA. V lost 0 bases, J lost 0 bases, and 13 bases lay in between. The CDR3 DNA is TGTGCCAGCAGCTTAACGTCAGGCGGCGGGAGCACAGATACGCAGTATTTT. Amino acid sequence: CASSLTSGGGSTDTQYF.